This entry lists 29 T cell receptor beta chains sequenced from one sample in a study of blood T cell repertoires in COVID-19. This table comes from immunoSEQ multiplex PCR, and its TCRdb copy is limited to in-frame clones, with some not included. Of over 120,000 clones in the sample, 78% were seen once. Sequencing was done on a sample of PBMCs or T cells enriched from blood (not recorded which). The receptors were sampled from a woman between 45 and 60 years old who had recovered from COVID-19.

The chain couples TRBV10-3 to TRBJ1-2, with a tentative D call TRBD1 (6 bases). The CDR3 loop spans 16 amino acids. Germline CDR1 reads ENHRY; CDR2 reads SYGVKD. With 0 bases removed from V and 0 bases from J, the gap between germline ends came to 11 bases. CDR3 sequence reads: CAISESSGAPNYGYTF. The CDR3 coding sequence is TGTGCCATCAGTGAGTCTTCAGGGGCACCTAACTATGGCTACACCTTC.

The J gene is TRBJ2-3, the V gene TRBV9; 7 bases line up with TRBD2. This CDR3 has 15 residues. The germline V gene encodes CDR1 SGDLS and CDR2 YYNGEE. Trimming took 4 bases from V and 4 from J; bases not matched to a gene: 9. CDR3 amino acids: CASSHGGEFPDTQYF. For the CDR3, the DNA is TGTGCCAGCAGCCATGGGGGGGAATTCCCAGATACGCAGTATTTT. Together with reference TRBV9 and TRBJ2-3, the CDR3 gives the full variable domain: DSGVTQTPKHLITATGQRVTLRCSPRSGDLSVYWYQQSLDQGLQFLIQYYNGEERAKGNILERFSAQQFPDLHSELNLSSLELGDSALYFCASSHGGEFPDTQYFGPGTRLTVL.

The V call is TRBV10-3, the J call TRBJ2-3; D perhaps matches TRBD2 (6 bases). The CDR3 is 14 amino acids. The germline CDR1 and CDR2 sequences are ENHRY and SYGVKD. Trimming removed 2 bases from V and 2 bases from J, with 8 bases in between. Here the CDR3 DNA reads TGTGCCATCAGTGAGGCGGGGCTCACAGATACGCAGTATTTT. Translating gives CAISEAGLTDTQYF.

The table lists this clone with a few counts. V is TRBV3-1 (or the pseudogene TRBV3-2) and J is TRBJ2-5; 7 bases are shared with TRBD2. J was trimmed by 3 bases and V by 4 bases; bases with no gene match: 2. The CDR3 totals 13 residues. Germline loops: CDR1 LGHDT, CDR2 YNNKEL (reference sequence). The CDR3, as DNA: TGTGCCAGCAGCCTCCTAGCGGAAGAGACCCAGTACTTC. Its protein is CASSLLAEETQYF.

This chain joins TRBV10-1 and TRBJ2-3, with D possibly TRBD2 on 5 matching bases. The length of the CDR3 is 15 residues. Looked up from germline, CDR1 is WNHNN and CDR2 is SYGVQD (reference sequence). The germline V and J ends were trimmed by 1 base and 3 bases, with 11 bases remaining between them. CDR3 residues: CASSEFGLGTDTQYF. Here the CDR3 DNA reads TGCGCCAGCAGTGAGTTTGGACTGGGGACAGATACGCAGTATTTT.

The gene calls are TRBV11-2 and TRBJ1-1; D may be TRBD1 (6 bases). The CDR3 runs 16 residues. Trimming shortened V by 0 bases and J by 0 bases, and 11 bases separated the two germline ends. CDR1 and CDR2 from the germline V gene are SGHAT and FQNNGV. The CDR3, as DNA: TGTGCCAGCAGCTTAGACTCAGGGGTTATGAACACTGAAGCTTTCTTT. It codes for CASSLDSGVMNTEAFF.

CDR3 sequence: CASSGAGTTRTDTQYF. The CDR3 DNA reads TGTGCCAGCAGTGGGGCTGGGACTACACGCACAGATACGCAGTATTTT. The rearrangement uses TRBV27 and TRBJ2-3; 7 bases fit TRBD2. Trimming took 5 bases from V and 1 from J; bases not matched to a gene: 9. CDR3 length equals 16 residues. Germline V gives CDR1 MNHEY, CDR2 SMNVEV (reference sequence).

The J gene is TRBJ1-6, the V gene TRBV12-3 or TRBV12-4, with TRBD1 identical over 7 bases. This CDR3 is 13 amino acids long. With V trimmed by 6 bases and J by 7 bases, 3 bases remained unmatched. The CDR3 coding sequence is TGTGCCAGCAGGGGACAGAACAATTCACCCCTCCACTTT. It translates to CASRGQNNSPLHF.

This clone was recorded a few times. V and J are TRBV2 and TRBJ1-3; D is unresolved. Germline values: CDR1 SNHLY, CDR2 FYNNEI. The CDR3 sequence is 14 residues long. Trimming removed 5 bases from V and 0 bases from J, with 8 bases in between. Written as DNA, the CDR3 is TGTGCCAGCAGTCCCGGGTTCTCTGGAAACACCATATATTTT. This gives the protein CASSPGFSGNTIYF.

This chain uses TRBV5-6 with TRBJ2-1; TRBD2 matches 9 bases. The CDR3 consists of 15 residues. The germline V gene encodes CDR1 SGHDT and CDR2 YYEEEE. V was clipped by 7 bases and J by 5 bases; unmatched bases: 10. The CDR3 DNA is TGTGCCAGCGGTTGGTTAGCGGGGGAGAACAATGAGCAGTTCTTC. Amino acid sequence: CASGWLAGENNEQFF.

The chain employs TRBV6-6 and TRBJ2-1; 9 bases are a match to TRBD1. The germline CDR1 and CDR2 sequences are MNHNY and SVGAGI (reference sequence). The CDR3 loop spans 15 amino acids. The ends lost 2 bases at V and 9 bases at J; junction bases unmatched: 8. The CDR3 DNA follows: TGTGCCAGCAGTTACCCTTTCGACAGGGGGATTGAGCAGTTCTTC. It is translated as CASSYPFDRGIEQFF.

The V gene is TRBV28, the J gene TRBJ1-6; TRBD1 agrees at 9 bases. The CDR3 loop spans 14 amino acids. In germline, CDR1 is MDHEN, CDR2 SYDVKM. Unmatched junction bases numbered 3, after V lost 6 bases and J lost 6 bases. CDR3 residues: CASSPDRGNSPLHF. CDR3 nucleotides: TGTGCCAGCAGCCCGGACAGGGGTAATTCACCCCTCCACTTT. Filled out from reference TRBV28 and TRBJ1-6, the complete variable domain reads DVKVTQSSRYLVKRTGEKVFLECVQDMDHENMFWYRQDPGLGLRLIYFSYDVKMKEKGDIPEGYSVSREKKERFSLILESASTNQTSMYLCASSPDRGNSPLHFGNGTRLTVT.

This clone was recorded a few times. The chain is built from TRBV10-3 and TRBJ2-3; 8 bases are a match to TRBD1. Germline lookup yields CDR1 ENHRY and CDR2 SYGVKD. The CDR3 runs to 15 residues. V was clipped by 2 bases and J by 5 bases; unmatched bases: 6. The CDR3 sequence: CAISEPQQGEDTQYF. DNA of the CDR3: TGTGCCATCAGTGAGCCCCAACAGGGGGAAGATACGCAGTATTTT.

This chain connects TRBV27 to TRBJ2-5; 9 bases agree with TRBD2. V shed 8 bases and J 9 bases; nucleotides not matched to a gene: 13. Germline V gene lookup returns CDR1 MNHEY and CDR2 SMNVEV (reference sequence). This CDR3 has 14 residues. CDR3 sequence: CASSGTSHPGAQYF. In nucleotides, the CDR3 is TGTGCCAGCTCCGGGACTAGCCACCCAGGAGCCCAGTACTTC.

V and J are TRBV20-1 and TRBJ1-4, with no clear D. CDR1 DFQATT and CDR2 SNEGSKA come from the germline V gene (reference sequence). The CDR3 contains 11 residues. Trimming removed 5 bases at V and 11 bases at J, with 12 bases between. This CDR3 reads CSAFKTSKLFF. CDR3 nucleotides: TGCAGTGCTTTTAAGACATCGAAACTGTTTTTT.

This chain uses TRBV30 with TRBJ1-2; D is uncertain. The germline V and J ends were trimmed by 3 bases and 5 bases, with 10 bases remaining between them. Germline V gene lookup returns CDR1 GTSNPN and CDR2 SVGIG (reference sequence). CDR3 size: 12 residues. In DNA, the CDR3 is TGTGCCTGGAGCGCTAGAGCATATGGCTACACCTTC. Translated, it gives CAWSARAYGYTF.

The rearrangement joins TRBV7-6 to TRBJ1-1; D is uncertain. CDR1 and CDR2 (germline): SGHVS, FNYEAQ. The germline V and J ends were trimmed by 3 bases and 0 bases, with 11 bases remaining between them. CDR3 length: 15 residues. CDR3 DNA: TGTGCCAGCAGCTTGGCCCCCCAAATGAACACTGAAGCTTTCTTT. Amino acid sequence: CASSLAPQMNTEAFF.

CDR3 sequence: CAWNRDGQPQHF. The CDR3 coding sequence is TGTGCCTGGAACAGGGACGGTCAGCCCCAGCATTTT. The chain is built from TRBV30 and TRBJ1-5; possibly TRBD1 for D (6 bases). CDR3 length equals 12 residues. CDR1 is GTSNPN, CDR2 SVGIG, per germline (reference sequence). V was cut by 4 bases and J by 6 bases, with 10 bases left in between.

This clone was found once. V gene TRBV5-4 combines with J gene TRBJ2-3; the D gene is possibly TRBD2 (6 bases). V was pared by 1 base and J by 11 bases, with 11 bases between. Germline loops: CDR1 SGHNT, CDR2 YYREEE (reference sequence). This CDR3 has 12 residues. CDR3 sequence reads: CASSLPGGGQYF. The CDR3 DNA follows: TGTGCCAGCAGCTTGCCCGGGGGTGGGCAGTATTTT. The whole variable domain, filled in from reference TRBV5-4 and TRBJ2-3, reads ETGVTQSPTHLIKTRGQQVTLRCSSQSGHNTVSWYQQALGQGPQFIFQYYREEENGRGNFPPRFSGLQFPNYSSELNVNALELDDSALYLCASSLPGGGQYFGPGTRLTVL.

V is TRBV28 and J is TRBJ1-1, with 7 positions matching TRBD1. CDR1 and CDR2 (germline): MDHEN, SYDVKM. This CDR3 is built from 16 residues. After removal of 7 bases from V and 0 bases from J, the junction contained 11 bases not matched to a gene. CDR3 residues: CASTDPTGKVNTEAFF. In DNA, the CDR3 is TGTGCCAGCACCGACCCGACAGGGAAGGTGAACACTGAAGCTTTCTTT.

The rearrangement links TRBV6-1 to TRBJ1-1, with D perhaps TRBD1 (6 bases). Looked up from germline, CDR1 is MNHNS and CDR2 is SASEGT. The CDR3 covers 14 residues. Trimming took off 3 bases at V and 3 bases at J, with 11 bases between the two ends. The CDR3 nucleotides are TGTGCCAGCAGTGACAGGGGATACGACACTGAAGCTTTCTTT. Translation: CASSDRGYDTEAFF.

The chain recombines TRBV6-5 with TRBJ2-1; no firm D call. Germline V gene sequence: CDR1 MNHEY, CDR2 SVGAGI. Between the trimmed V and J ends, which lost 6 bases and 10 bases, there was a span of 19 bases. The CDR3 length is 14 residues. CDR3 sequence reads: CASSPFTLFREQFF. The CDR3 DNA sequence: TGTGCCAGCAGCCCATTTACCCTATTTCGGGAGCAGTTCTTC.

The V call is TRBV14, the J call TRBJ1-6; 10 nucleotides match TRBD1. Germline V CDR1 and CDR2: SGHDN, FVKESK. The CDR3 extends over 15 amino acids. V was pared by 4 bases and J by 10 bases, with 7 bases of the junction left unmatched. The CDR3 loop reads CASSLQGTGVSPLHF. CDR3 sequence (DNA): TGTGCCAGCAGCCTCCAAGGGACAGGGGTGTCACCCCTCCACTTT.

The rearrangement joins TRBV11-2 to TRBJ1-2; D is ambiguous. The germline V gene has CDR1 SGHAT and CDR2 FQNNGV. This CDR3 contains 15 residues. Trimming pared 4 bases from V and 0 bases from J, leaving 12 bases between. CDR3 in amino acids: CASSWAGESNYGYTF. CDR3 nucleotides: TGTGCCAGCAGCTGGGCCGGGGAGTCTAACTATGGCTACACCTTC. Variable domain in full (rest from reference TRBV11-2 and TRBJ1-2): EAGVAQSPRYKIIEKRQSVAFWCNPISGHATLYWYQQILGQGPKLLIQFQNNGVVDDSQLPKDRFSAERLKGVDSTLKIQPAKLEDSAVYLCASSWAGESNYGYTFGSGTRLTVV.

This clone was picked up one time. The chain links TRBV7-9 to TRBJ1-1, with D possibly being TRBD1 (6 bases). The V end lost 4 bases, the J end lost 1 base, and 22 bases lay between the germline ends. The CDR3 sequence is 18 residues long. CDR1 is SEHNR, CDR2 FQNEAQ, per germline (reference sequence). CDR3 nucleotide sequence: TGTGCCAGCAGCTCCGATGATTGGGACACCCAGGGGAACACTGAAGCTTTCTTT. Amino acids: CASSSDDWDTQGNTEAFF.

This clone occurred a few times. The V gene is TRBV5-6, the J gene TRBJ2-1; 8 nucleotides line up with TRBD1. The CDR3 runs to 13 residues. Trimming cost V 6 bases and J 7 bases; bases outside gene matches: 6. Germline CDR1 and CDR2: SGHDT and YYEEEE. The CDR3 region is CASIRTGQNEQFF. CDR3 DNA: TGTGCCAGCATCAGGACAGGGCAAAATGAGCAGTTCTTC.

This chain links TRBV3-1 (or the pseudogene TRBV3-2) with TRBJ2-1, with 8 nucleotides matching TRBD2. This CDR3 is 16 amino acids long. Germline loops: CDR1 LGHDT, CDR2 YNNKEL (reference sequence). The V segment lost 4 bases and the J segment 6 bases; nucleotides outside the gene matches: 11. The CDR3 is CASSLQGRGAANEQFF. In nucleotides, the CDR3 is TGTGCCAGCAGCCTTCAGGGGCGGGGGGCGGCCAATGAGCAGTTCTTC.

The V gene is TRBV6-5, the J gene TRBJ1-6; 8 nucleotides agree with TRBD1. Germline-derived CDR1 and CDR2 are MNHEY and SVGAGI. The CDR3 spans 16 residues. Trimming removed 4 bases from V and 7 bases from J; junction bases left unmatched: 9. CDR3 nucleotide sequence: TGTGCCAGCAGTTTTATCAGGGGGCAAACCAATTCACCCCTCCACTTT. Protein product: CASSFIRGQTNSPLHF.

CDR3 sequence: CASSSGTSSRNTEAFF. The CDR3 bases are TGCGCCAGCAGTTCCGGGACATCGAGTAGAAACACTGAAGCTTTCTTT. V gene TRBV5-1 combines with J gene TRBJ1-1, with D possibly matching TRBD1 (6 bases). V was pared by 5 bases and J by 2 bases, with 19 bases between. Germline V gene lookup returns CDR1 SGHRS and CDR2 YFSETQ. This CDR3 has 16 amino acids. Using reference TRBV5-1 and TRBJ1-1 for the parts outside the CDR3, the full variable domain is KAGVTQTPRYLIKTRGQQVTLSCSPISGHRSVSWYQQTPGQGLQFLFEYFSETQRNKGNFPGRFSGRQFSNSRSEMNVSTLELGDSALYLCASSSGTSSRNTEAFFGQGTRLTVV.